This is a list of T cell receptor beta chains from one sample in a study of radiation and T cells in renal cell carcinoma. This table comes from immunoSEQ multiplex PCR, and its TCRdb copy is limited to in-frame clones, with some not included. This sample yields approximately 150,000 clones, of which approximately 90% are seen a single time; around 4% belongs to the top ten. The sample in question was blood, obtained from a patient whose treatment included radiotherapy and nephrectomy. The receptors stem from a woman in her 70s with renal cell carcinoma. Each CDR3 is given with its conserved first and last residue. A D gene is named only where the DNA matches it firmly. Clone sizes are given selectively: once, few, many, or a class where the clone is expanded.

abundance,j_gene,d_gene,v_gene,CDR3nt,CDR3aa
once,TRBJ1-2,.,TRBV5-1,TGCGCCAGCAGCTTGGACAGGGCTTATGGCTACACCTTC,CASSLDRAYGYTF
.,TRBJ2-1,.,TRBV5-4,TGTGCCAGCAGCTTGGGGGGCCTTTACAATGAGCAGTTCTTC,CASSLGGLYNEQFF
.,TRBJ2-7,.,TRBV5-1,TGCGCCAGCAGCTGGGGTGGGCAGAGCTCCTACGAGCAGTACTTC,CASSWGGQSSYEQYF
.,TRBJ2-7,TRBD1,TRBV18,TGTGCCAGCTCACCATATGGGACAGGGTACGAGCAGTACTTC,CASSPYGTGYEQYF
.,TRBJ2-7,TRBD1,TRBV28,TGTGCCAGCAGAGGGACAGGGGGACCCTACGAGCAGTACTTC,CASRGTGGPYEQYF
.,TRBJ2-7,TRBD2,TRBV7-9,TGTGCCAGCAGCCTTAGGACTAGCGGGGCTTCCTACGAGCAGTACTTC,CASSLRTSGASYEQYF
.,TRBJ1-5,.,TRBV28,TGTGCCAGCAGTCGCCGGGACAGCAATCAGCCCCAGCATTTT,CASSRRDSNQPQHF
once,TRBJ1-2,.,TRBV7-8,TGTGCCAGCAGCTTAATTCGGGCGACAGCACCCGTTTCTGGGGGCTACACCTTC,CASSLIRATAPVSGGYTF
.,TRBJ2-3,TRBD1,TRBV4-1,TGCGCCAGCAGCCAAGATGTAGGACAGGGCCTAACAGATACGCAGTATTTT,CASSQDVGQGLTDTQYF
.,TRBJ2-5,TRBD2,TRBV7-2,TGTGCCAGCAGCCCGGGACTAGCGGGGGGGATTAGGGAGACCCAGTACTTC,CASSPGLAGGIRETQYF
.,TRBJ2-7,TRBD1,TRBV5-1,TGCGCCAGCAGCGTGGACAGGGAGAACGAGCAGTACTTC,CASSVDRENEQYF
.,TRBJ2-7,.,TRBV6-1,TGTGCCAGCAGTGAAGTCCGGGGTTACGAGCAGTACTTC,CASSEVRGYEQYF
once,TRBJ2-4,.,TRBV7-9,TGTGCCAGCAGCGCGGGACTTAGAAACATTCAGTACTTC,CASSAGLRNIQYF
.,TRBJ1-2,TRBD1,TRBV13,TGTGCCAGCAGCTTAGCAGAGGACAGGTATGGCTACACCTTC,CASSLAEDRYGYTF
.,TRBJ2-1,TRBD2,TRBV14,TGTGCCAGCAGCCTCGGGGGGGCCTACAATGAGCAGTTCTTC,CASSLGGAYNEQFF
.,TRBJ2-7,.,TRBV7-2,TGTGCCAGCAGCTCCGGGACCGGAGCCTACGAGCAGTACTTC,CASSSGTGAYEQYF
.,TRBJ1-2,.,TRBV5-1,TGCGCCAGCAGCTTGGACAGGGCTGTGTTTCAGGGCTACACCTTC,CASSLDRAVFQGYTF
.,TRBJ1-5,.,TRBV21-1,TGTGCCAGCAGCAAAACCGACAGGGGTTCCCAGCCCCAGCATTTT,CASSKTDRGSQPQHF
.,TRBJ2-2,.,TRBV5-4,TGTGCCAGCACCCACTCGAGGACCGGGGAGCTGTTTTTT,CASTHSRTGELFF
.,TRBJ1-2,TRBD1,TRBV4-1,TGCGCCAGCAGCCAGATCGGGACAGGGGAATATCGAGGCTACACCTTC,CASSQIGTGEYRGYTF